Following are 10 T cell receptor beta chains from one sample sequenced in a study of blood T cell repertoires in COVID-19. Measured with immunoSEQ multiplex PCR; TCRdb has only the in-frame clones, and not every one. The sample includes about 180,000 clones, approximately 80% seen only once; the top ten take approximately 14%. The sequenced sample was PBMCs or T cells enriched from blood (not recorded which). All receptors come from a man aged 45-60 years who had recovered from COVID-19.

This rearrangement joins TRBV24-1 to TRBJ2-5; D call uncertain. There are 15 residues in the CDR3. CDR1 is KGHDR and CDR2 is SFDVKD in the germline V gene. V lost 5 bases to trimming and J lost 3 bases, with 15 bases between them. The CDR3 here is CATSGSDVGEETQYF. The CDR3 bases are TGTGCCACCAGTGGCTCCGATGTCGGAGAAGAGACCCAGTACTTC.

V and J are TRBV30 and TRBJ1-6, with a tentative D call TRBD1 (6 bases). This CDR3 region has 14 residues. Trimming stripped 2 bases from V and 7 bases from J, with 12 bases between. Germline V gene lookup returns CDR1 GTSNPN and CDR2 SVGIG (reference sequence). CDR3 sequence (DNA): TGTGCCTGGAGTCCTACAGGGTTCAATTCACCCCTCCACTTT. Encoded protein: CAWSPTGFNSPLHF.

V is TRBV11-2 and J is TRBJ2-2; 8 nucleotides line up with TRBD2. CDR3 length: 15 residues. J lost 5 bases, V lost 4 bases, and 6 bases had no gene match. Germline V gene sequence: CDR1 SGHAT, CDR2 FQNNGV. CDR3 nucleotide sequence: TGTGCCAGCAGCTCCACGGGGGGGCGGACCGGGGAGCTGTTTTTT. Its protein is CASSSTGGRTGELFF.

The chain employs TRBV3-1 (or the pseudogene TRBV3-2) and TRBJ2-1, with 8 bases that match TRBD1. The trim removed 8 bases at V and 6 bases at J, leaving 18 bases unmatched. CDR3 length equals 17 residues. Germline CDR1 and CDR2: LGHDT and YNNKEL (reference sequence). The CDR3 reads CASEKTIGQGMINEQFF. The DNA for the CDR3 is TGTGCCAGCGAAAAGACCATTGGACAGGGAATGATCAATGAGCAGTTCTTC.

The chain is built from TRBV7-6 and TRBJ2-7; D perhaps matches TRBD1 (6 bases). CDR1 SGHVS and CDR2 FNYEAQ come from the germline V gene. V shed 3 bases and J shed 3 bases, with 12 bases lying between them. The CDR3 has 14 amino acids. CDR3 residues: CASSLRGSGYEQYF. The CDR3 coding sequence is TGTGCCAGCAGCTTGAGGGGGTCGGGCTACGAGCAGTACTTC.

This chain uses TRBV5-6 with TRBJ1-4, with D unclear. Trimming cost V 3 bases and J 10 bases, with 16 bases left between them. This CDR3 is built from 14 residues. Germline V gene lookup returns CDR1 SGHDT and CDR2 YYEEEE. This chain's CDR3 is CASSWREEGGKLFF. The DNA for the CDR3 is TGTGCCAGCAGCTGGCGAGAGGAGGGAGGAAAACTGTTTTTT.

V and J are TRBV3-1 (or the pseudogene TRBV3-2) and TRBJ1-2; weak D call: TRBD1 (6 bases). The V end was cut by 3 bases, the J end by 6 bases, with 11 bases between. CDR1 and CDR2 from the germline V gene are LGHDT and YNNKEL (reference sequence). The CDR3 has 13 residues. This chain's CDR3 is CASSHGGANGYTF. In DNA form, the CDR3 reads TGTGCCAGCAGCCACGGGGGGGCTAATGGCTACACCTTC.

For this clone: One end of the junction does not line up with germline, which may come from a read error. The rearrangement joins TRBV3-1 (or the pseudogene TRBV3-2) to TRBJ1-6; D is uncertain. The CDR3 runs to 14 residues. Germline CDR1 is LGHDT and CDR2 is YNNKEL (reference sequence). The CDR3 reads CASNQGRRNSPLHF. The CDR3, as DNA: TGTGCCAGCAACCAAGGACGGAGAAATTCACCCCTCCACTTT.

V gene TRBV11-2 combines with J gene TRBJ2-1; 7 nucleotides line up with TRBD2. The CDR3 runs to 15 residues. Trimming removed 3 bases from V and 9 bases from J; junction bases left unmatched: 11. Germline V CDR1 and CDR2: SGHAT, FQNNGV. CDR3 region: CASSLQAGRGGEQFF. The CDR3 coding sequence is TGTGCCAGCAGCTTGCAAGCGGGGCGGGGAGGTGAGCAGTTCTTC.

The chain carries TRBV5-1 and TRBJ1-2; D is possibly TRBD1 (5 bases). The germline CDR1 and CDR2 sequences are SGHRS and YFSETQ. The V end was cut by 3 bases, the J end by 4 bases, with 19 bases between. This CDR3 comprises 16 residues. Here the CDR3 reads CASSSGDGPSGYGYTF. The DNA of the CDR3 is TGCGCCAGCAGCTCGGGGGACGGACCATCGGGCTATGGCTACACCTTC.